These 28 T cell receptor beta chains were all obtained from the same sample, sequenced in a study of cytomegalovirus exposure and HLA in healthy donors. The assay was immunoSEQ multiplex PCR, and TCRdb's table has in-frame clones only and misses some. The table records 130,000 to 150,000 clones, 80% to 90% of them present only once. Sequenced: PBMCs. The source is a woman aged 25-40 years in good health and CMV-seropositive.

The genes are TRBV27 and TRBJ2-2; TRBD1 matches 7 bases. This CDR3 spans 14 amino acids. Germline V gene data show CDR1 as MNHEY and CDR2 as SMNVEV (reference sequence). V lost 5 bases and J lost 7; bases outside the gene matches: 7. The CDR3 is CASSVQGSVGELFF. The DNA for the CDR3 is TGTGCCAGCAGTGTACAGGGGTCGGTCGGGGAGCTGTTTTTT.

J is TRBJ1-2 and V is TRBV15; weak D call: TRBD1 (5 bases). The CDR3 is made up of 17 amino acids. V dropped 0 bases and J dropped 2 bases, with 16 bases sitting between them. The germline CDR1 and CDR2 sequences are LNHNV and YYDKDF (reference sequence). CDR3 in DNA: TGTGCCACCAGCAGAGATATAGTGGCCAGGGCAAACTATGGCTACACCTTC. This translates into CATSRDIVARANYGYTF.

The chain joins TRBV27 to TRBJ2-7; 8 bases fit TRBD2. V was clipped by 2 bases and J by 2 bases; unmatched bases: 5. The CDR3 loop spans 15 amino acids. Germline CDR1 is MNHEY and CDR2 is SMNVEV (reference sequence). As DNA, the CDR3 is TGTGCCAGCAGTTTAGGGAGCGGGGGCCCCTACGAGCAGTACTTC. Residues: CASSLGSGGPYEQYF.

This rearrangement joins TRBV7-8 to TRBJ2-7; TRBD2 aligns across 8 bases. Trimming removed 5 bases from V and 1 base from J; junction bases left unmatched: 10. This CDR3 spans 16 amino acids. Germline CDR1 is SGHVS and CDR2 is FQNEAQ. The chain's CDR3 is CASSERAGAGSYEQYF. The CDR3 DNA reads TGTGCCAGCAGCGAGAGAGCGGGGGCAGGGTCCTACGAGCAGTACTTC.

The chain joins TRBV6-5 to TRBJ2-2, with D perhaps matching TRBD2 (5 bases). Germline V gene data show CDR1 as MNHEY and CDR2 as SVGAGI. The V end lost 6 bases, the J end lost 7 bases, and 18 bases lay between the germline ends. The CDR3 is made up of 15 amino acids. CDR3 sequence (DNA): TGTGCCAGCAGACCGGACTCCCTTGGGGTCGGGGAGCTGTTTTTT. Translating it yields CASRPDSLGVGELFF.

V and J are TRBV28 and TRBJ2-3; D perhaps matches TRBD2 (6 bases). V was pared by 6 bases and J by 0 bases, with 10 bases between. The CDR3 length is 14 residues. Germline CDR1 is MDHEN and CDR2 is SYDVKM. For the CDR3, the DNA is TGTGCCAGCAGAGGAGGGACTAGCACAGATACGCAGTATTTT. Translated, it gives CASRGGTSTDTQYF.

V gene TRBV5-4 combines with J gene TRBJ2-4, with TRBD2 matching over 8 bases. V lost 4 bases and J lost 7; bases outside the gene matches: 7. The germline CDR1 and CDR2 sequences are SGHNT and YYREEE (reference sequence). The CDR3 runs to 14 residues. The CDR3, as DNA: TGTGCCAGCAGCACCCGGGGGGGCGGGAACATTCAGTACTTC. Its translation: CASSTRGGGNIQYF.

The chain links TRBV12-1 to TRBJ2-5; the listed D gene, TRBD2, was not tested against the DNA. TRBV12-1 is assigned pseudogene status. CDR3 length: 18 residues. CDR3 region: CASSLGLAGGSNQETQYF. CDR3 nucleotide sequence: TGTGCCAGCAGCCTCGGACTAGCGGGAGGGAGTAATCAAGAGACCCAGTACTTC.

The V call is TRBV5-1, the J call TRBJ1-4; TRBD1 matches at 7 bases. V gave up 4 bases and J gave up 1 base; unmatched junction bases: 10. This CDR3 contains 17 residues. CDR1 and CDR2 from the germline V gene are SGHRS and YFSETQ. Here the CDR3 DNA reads TGCGCCAGCAGCGCCCAAACAGGGGTCGGAACTAATGAAAAACTGTTTTTT. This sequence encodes CASSAQTGVGTNEKLFF.

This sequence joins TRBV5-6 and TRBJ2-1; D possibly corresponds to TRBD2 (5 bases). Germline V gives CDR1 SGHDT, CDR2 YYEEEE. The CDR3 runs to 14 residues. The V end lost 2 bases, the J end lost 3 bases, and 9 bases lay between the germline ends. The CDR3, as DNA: TGTGCCAGCAGCTTTAGCGTGAACTACAATGAGCAGTTCTTC. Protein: CASSFSVNYNEQFF.

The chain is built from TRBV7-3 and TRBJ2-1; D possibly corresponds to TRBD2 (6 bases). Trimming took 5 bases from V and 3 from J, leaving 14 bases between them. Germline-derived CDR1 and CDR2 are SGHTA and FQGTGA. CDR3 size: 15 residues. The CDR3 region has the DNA TGTGCCAGCAGCCCCAGTGGGGGGATCTACAATGAGCAGTTCTTC. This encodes CASSPSGGIYNEQFF.

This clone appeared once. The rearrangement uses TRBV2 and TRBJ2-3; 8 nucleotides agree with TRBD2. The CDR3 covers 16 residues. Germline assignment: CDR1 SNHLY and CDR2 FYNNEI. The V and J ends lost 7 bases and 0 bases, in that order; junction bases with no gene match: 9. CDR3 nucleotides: TGTGCCAGCAAGACGGGGCGGGGGGAAAGCACAGATACGCAGTATTTT. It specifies CASKTGRGESTDTQYF.

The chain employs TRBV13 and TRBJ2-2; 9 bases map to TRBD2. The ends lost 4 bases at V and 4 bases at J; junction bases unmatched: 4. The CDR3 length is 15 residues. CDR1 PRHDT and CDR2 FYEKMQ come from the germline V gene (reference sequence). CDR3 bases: TGTGCCAGCAGCTCCGGGACTAGCAGCACCGGGGAGCTGTTTTTT. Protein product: CASSSGTSSTGELFF.

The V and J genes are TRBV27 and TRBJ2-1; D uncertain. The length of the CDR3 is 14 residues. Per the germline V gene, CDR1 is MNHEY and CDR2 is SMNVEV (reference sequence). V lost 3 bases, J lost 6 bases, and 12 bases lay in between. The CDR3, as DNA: TGTGCCAGCAGTTTTCTGGGCATCCGCAATGAGCAGTTCTTC. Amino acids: CASSFLGIRNEQFF.

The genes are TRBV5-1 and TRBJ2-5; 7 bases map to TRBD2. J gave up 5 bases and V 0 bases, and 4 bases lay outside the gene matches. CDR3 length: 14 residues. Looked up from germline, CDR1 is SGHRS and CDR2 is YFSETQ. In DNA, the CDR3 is TGCGCCAGCAGCTTGGGCGGGGGTGGCGAGACCCAGTACTTC. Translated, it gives CASSLGGGGETQYF.

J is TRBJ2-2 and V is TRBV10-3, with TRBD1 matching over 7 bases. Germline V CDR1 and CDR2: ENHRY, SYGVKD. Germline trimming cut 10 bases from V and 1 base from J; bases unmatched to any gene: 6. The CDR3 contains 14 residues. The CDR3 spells CATHTGENTGELFF. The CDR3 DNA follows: TGTGCCACCCATACAGGGGAGAACACCGGGGAGCTGTTTTTT.

CDR3 in amino acids: CASSVGGGATDTQYF. CDR3 coding DNA: TGTGCCAGCAGCGTTGGCGGGGGTGCGACAGATACGCAGTATTTT. The V gene is TRBV9, the J gene TRBJ2-3; 7 bases fit TRBD2. Germline assignment: CDR1 SGDLS and CDR2 YYNGEE. V was pared by 2 bases and J by 3 bases, with 6 bases of the junction left unmatched. The CDR3 has 15 amino acids. Full variable domain (remainder filled in from reference TRBV9 and TRBJ2-3): DSGVTQTPKHLITATGQRVTLRCSPRSGDLSVYWYQQSLDQGLQFLIQYYNGEERAKGNILERFSAQQFPDLHSELNLSSLELGDSALYFCASSVGGGATDTQYFGPGTRLTVL.

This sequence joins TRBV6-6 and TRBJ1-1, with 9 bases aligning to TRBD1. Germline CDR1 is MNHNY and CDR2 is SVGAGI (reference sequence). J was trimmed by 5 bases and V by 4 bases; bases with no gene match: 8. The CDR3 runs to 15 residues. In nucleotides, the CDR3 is TGTGCCAGCAGTTTCGCCGGGACAGGGATGACTGAAGCTTTCTTT. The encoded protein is CASSFAGTGMTEAFF.

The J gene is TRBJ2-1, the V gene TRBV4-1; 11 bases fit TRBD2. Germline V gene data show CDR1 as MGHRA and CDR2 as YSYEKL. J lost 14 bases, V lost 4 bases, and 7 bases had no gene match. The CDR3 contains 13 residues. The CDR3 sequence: CASSLLSGGEEFF. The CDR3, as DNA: TGCGCCAGCAGCCTCCTTAGCGGGGGGGAGGAGTTCTTC.

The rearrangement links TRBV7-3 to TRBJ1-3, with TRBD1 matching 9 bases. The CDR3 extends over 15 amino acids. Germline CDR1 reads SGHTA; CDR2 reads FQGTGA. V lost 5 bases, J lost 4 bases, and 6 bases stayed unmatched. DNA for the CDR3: TGTGCCAGCAGCCTGGGACAGGGCTACGGAAACACCATATATTTT. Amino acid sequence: CASSLGQGYGNTIYF.

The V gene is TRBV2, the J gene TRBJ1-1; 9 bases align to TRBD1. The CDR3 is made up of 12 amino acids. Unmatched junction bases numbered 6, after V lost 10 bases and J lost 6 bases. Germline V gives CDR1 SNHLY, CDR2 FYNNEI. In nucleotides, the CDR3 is TGTGCCAACACAGGGGGCGGCTCTGAAGCTTTCTTT. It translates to CANTGGGSEAFF.

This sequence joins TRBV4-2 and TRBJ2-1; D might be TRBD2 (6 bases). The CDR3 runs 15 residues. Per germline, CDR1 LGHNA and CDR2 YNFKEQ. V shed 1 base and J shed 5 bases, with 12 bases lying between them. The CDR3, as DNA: TGTGCCAGCAGCCAAGGGTTGGGACTCGACAATGAGCAGTTCTTC. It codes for CASSQGLGLDNEQFF.

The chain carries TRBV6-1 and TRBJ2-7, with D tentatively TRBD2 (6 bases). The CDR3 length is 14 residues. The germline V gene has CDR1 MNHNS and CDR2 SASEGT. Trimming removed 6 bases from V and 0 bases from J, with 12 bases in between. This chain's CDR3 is CASRLAGSSYEQYF. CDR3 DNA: TGTGCCAGCAGGTTGGCGGGGTCCTCCTACGAGCAGTACTTC.

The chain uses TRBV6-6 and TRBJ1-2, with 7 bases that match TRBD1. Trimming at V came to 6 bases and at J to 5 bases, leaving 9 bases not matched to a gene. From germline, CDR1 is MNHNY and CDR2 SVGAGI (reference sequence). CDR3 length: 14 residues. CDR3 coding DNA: TGTGCCAGCAGCCCTTTGGACAGGTCTTATGGCTACACCTTC. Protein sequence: CASSPLDRSYGYTF.

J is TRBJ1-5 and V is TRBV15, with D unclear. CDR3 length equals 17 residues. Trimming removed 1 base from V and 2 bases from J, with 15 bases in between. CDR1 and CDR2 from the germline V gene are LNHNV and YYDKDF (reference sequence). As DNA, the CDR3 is TGTGCCACCAGCAGAGTGGTCAGGCGTTTGGGCAATCAGCCCCAGCATTTT. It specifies CATSRVVRRLGNQPQHF.

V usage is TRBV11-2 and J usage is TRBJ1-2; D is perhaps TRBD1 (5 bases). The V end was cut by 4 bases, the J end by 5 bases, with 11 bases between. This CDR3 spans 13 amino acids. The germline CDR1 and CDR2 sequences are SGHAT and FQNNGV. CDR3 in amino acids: CASSSAGIYGYTF. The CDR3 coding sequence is TGTGCCAGCAGCTCGGCAGGGATTTATGGCTACACCTTC.

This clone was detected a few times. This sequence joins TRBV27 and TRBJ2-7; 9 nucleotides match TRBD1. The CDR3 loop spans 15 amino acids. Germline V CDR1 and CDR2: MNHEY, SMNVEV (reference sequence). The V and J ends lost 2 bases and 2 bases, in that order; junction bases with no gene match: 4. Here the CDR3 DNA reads TGTGCCAGCAGTTTAATGGGGACAGGGCCCTACGAGCAGTACTTC. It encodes CASSLMGTGPYEQYF.

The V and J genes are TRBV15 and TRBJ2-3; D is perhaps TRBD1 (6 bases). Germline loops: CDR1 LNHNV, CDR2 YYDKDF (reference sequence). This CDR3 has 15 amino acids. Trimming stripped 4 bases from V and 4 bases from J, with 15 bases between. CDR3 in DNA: TGTGCCACCAGCAAGAAATTGGGGGCGGCAGATACGCAGTATTTT. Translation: CATSKKLGAADTQYF. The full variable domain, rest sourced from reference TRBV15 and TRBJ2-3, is DAMVIQNPRYQVTQFGKPVTLSCSQTLNHNVMYWYQQKSSQAPKLLFHYYDKDFNNEADTPDNFQSRRPNTSFCFLDIRSPGLGDTAMYLCATSKKLGAADTQYFGPGTRLTVL.